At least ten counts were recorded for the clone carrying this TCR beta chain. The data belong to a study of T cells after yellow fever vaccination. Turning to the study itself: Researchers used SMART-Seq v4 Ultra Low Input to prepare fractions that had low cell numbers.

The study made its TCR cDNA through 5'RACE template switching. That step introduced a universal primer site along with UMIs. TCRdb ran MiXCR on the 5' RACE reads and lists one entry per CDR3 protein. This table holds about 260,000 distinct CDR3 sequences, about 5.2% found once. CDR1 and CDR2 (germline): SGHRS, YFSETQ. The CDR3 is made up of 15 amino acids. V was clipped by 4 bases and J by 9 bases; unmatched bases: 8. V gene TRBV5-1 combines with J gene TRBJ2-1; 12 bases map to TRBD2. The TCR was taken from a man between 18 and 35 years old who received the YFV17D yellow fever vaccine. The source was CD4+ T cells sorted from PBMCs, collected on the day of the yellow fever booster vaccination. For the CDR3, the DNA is TGCGCCAGCAGCCCGGGACTAGCGGGCAACAGTGAGCAGTTCTTC. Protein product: CASSPGLAGNSEQFF.